The T cell receptor beta chain under discussion was sequenced for a study of shared clonotypes between healthy human individuals. The CDR3 is 16 residues long. V gave up 3 bases and J gave up 2 bases; unmatched junction bases: 7. Germline CDR1 is SNHLY and CDR2 is FYNNEI. Sequencing was at deep level. The assay was immunoSEQ multiplex PCR, and TCRdb's table has in-frame clones only and misses some. The sample has about 1,800,000 clones, around 96% seen once. Naive CD8 cells, CD45RO-negative and positively selected for CCR7, excluded terminally differentiated effector memory CD45RA+ cells. This clonotype was sampled from a man younger than 30 in good health. The chain couples TRBV2 to TRBJ2-1, with 7 nucleotides matching TRBD2. Sequenced sample: naive CD8+ T cells sorted from blood. The CDR3, as DNA: TGTGCCAGCAGTGAGTTAGCGGGTGCTACCTACAATGAGCAGTTCTTC. As protein: CASSELAGATYNEQFF.